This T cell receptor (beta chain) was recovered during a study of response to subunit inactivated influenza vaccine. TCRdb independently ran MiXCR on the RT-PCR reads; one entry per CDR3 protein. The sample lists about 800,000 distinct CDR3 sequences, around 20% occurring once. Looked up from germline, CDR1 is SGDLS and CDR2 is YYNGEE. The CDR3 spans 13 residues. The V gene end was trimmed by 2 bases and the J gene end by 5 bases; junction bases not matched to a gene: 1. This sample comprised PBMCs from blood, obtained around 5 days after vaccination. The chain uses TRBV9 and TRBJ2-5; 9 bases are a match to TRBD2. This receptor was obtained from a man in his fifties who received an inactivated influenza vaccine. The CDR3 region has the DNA TGTGCCAGCAGCGTGCGGGGGGGGGAGACCCAGTACTTC. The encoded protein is CASSVRGGETQYF.